This entry is about one T cell receptor (beta chain). The antigen is unknown. Germline CDR1 is SEHNR and CDR2 is FQNEAQ (reference sequence). V dropped 6 bases and J dropped 8; count of bases not matched to a gene: 18. The CDR3 spans 16 residues. This sample was included in a study of Ad26.COV2.S vaccination and SARS-CoV-2 variants. Assay: immunoSEQ multiplex PCR; the TCRdb copy retains only in-frame clones and omits some. The table lists about 350,000 clones, approximately 90% of them singletons. Regarding the study as a whole: Responses of T cells in total may have been underestimated by the TCR breadth and depth analyses.

Treatment meaning: 15 to 20 received Ad26.COV2.S at low or high dose, single or two shots; roughly 5 received placebo; per-sample allocation not given. The samples date from day 63 after the first vaccine or placebo injection. This chain uses TRBV7-9 with TRBJ1-2; 7 nucleotides line up with TRBD1. This receptor was obtained from a person aged 18 to 59 who received the Ad26.COV2.S COVID-19 vaccine or a placebo. Material: peripheral blood, obtained in a trial of Ad26.COV2.S vaccine versus placebo. The CDR3 sequence: CASSPSALTGLDGYTF. Written as DNA, the CDR3 is TGTGCCAGCAGTCCTAGTGCCCTGACAGGGCTCGACGGCTACACCTTC. The variable domain in full, with the rest retrieved from reference TRBV7-9 and TRBJ1-2, is DTGVSQNPRHKITKRGQNVTFRCDPISEHNRLYWYRQTLGQGPEFLTYFQNEAQLEKSRLLSDRFSAERPKGSFSTLEIQRTEQGDSAMYLCASSPSALTGLDGYTFGSGTRLTVV.